Reported below is one T cell receptor beta chain. Germline V gene lookup returns CDR1 DFQATT and CDR2 SNEGSKA (reference sequence). The CDR3 is 12 amino acids. The data are from a study of CXCR3-negative and CXCR3-positive naive CD8 T cells. The libraries of TRB cDNA were constructed through 5' RACE using UMI labels. TCRdb re-called the 5' RACE reads, yielding one record per CDR3 amino acid sequence without DNA. Found here are 45,000 to 55,000 distinct CDR3 sequences; the top ten clones hold 14% to 15%. The chain employs TRBV20-1 and TRBJ2-1; TCRdb proposes TRBD1, but this gene call is untestable without DNA. The clonotype originates from a human donor in good health. Some clones in this sample may be carry-over from other donors' samples. Material for sequencing was memory CD8+ T cells from blood. CDR3 amino acids: CSARRQGGEQFF.